The present T cell receptor beta chain was sequenced within a study of cytomegalovirus exposure and HLA in healthy donors. Study-wide findings and caveats: In a later analysis, at a false discovery rate of 0.05, 16,951 TCR beta sequences were associated with HLA alleles. Per published reports, the classifier diagnosed cytomegalovirus status with high specificity and sensitivity. Among TCR beta chains of equal frequency, HLA-associated ones were more clonally expanded in a later analysis.

Researchers ran the PCR with 60 Vbeta and 13 Jbeta primers. Sequenced by immunoSEQ multiplex PCR; TCRdb stores in-frame clones only, minus some. This sample has fewer than 250,000 clones, with 75% to 80% found just once. Germline assignment: CDR1 MNHNY and CDR2 SVGAGI (reference sequence). This CDR3 region has 14 residues. A remark on this clone: Its antigen is unknown.

This chain links TRBV6-6 with TRBJ2-5; D may be TRBD2 (6 bases). The DNA end is a closer match to TRBJ2-7, so the J assignment may be wrong. Material: PBMCs. The source of this sequence is a male donor in good health and CMV-seronegative. The CDR3 DNA sequence: TGTGCCAGCAGTCCAGAGGGGCGGGACTACGAGCAGTACTTC. It yields the protein CASSPEGRDYEQYF.